This passage covers 18 T cell receptor beta chains from one sample sequenced in a study of early T cells in non-severe SARS-CoV-2 infection. TCRdb redid the calling of the 5' RACE reads with MiXCR, one entry per CDR3 protein. This sample has under 85,000 distinct CDR3 sequences; about 12% occur once, and the top ten carry roughly a sixth. Source: whole blood, taken at baseline. These receptors were taken from an adult who was a healthcare worker with PCR-confirmed SARS-CoV-2 infection or an uninfected control (not recorded which). The donor label of this sample is uncertain.

The chain uses TRBV29-1 and TRBJ1-1, with TRBD1 as a possible D gene (5 bases). The CDR3 runs 17 residues. Trimming pared 7 bases from V and 1 base from J, leaving 25 bases between. Germline V gene data show CDR1 as SQVTM and CDR2 as ANQGSEA. The CDR3 coding sequence is TGCAGCGGAACGGGGACCCGCGGGGGACTTCCGAACACTGAAGCTTTCTTT. Amino acids: CSGTGTRGGLPNTEAFF.

Only a few counts were recorded for this clonotype. V usage is TRBV10-3 and J usage is TRBJ2-3; no reliable D call. Germline-derived CDR1 and CDR2 are ENHRY and SYGVKD. CDR3 length equals 15 residues. V shed 2 bases and J shed 0 bases, with 9 bases lying between them. The CDR3 DNA follows: TGTGCCATCAGTGAGAACGCGCCTAGCACAGATACGCAGTATTTT. It encodes CAISENAPSTDTQYF.

The CDR3 DNA sequence: TGCGCCAGCAGCCGGGCAGAATTCTCTGGGGCCAACGTCCTGACTTTC. Translating gives CASSRAEFSGANVLTF. The chain links TRBV4-1 to TRBJ2-6; no clear D gene. Trimming shortened V by 4 bases and J by 0 bases, and 10 bases separated the two germline ends. Germline lookup yields CDR1 MGHRA and CDR2 YSYEKL. This CDR3 has 16 residues.

The CDR3 loop is CASGSRGGTDTQYF. The CDR3 nucleotides read TGTGCCAGTGGGTCCAGGGGAGGCACAGATACGCAGTATTTT. The chain carries TRBV19 and TRBJ2-3, with D tentatively TRBD1 (6 bases). CDR3 size: 14 residues. Trimming removed 8 bases at V and 1 base at J, with 13 bases between. From germline, CDR1 is LNHDA and CDR2 SQIVND (reference sequence).

The chain is built from TRBV7-2 and TRBJ2-3, with D tentatively TRBD1 (7 bases). The CDR3 runs 13 residues. Deletions cut 4 bases from V and 5 bases from J, with 10 bases between. CDR1 is SGHTA and CDR2 is FQGNSA in the germline V gene. CDR3 in DNA: TGTGCCAGCAGCTACAGGGGACTAGATACGCAGTATTTT. This translates into CASSYRGLDTQYF.

This clonotype has ten or more counts. The gene calls are TRBV5-5 and TRBJ1-1; D unclear. This CDR3 contains 15 residues. Germline CDR1 SGHKS, CDR2 YYEKEE (reference sequence). V was cut by 1 base and J by 0 bases, with 10 bases left in between. The chain's CDR3 is CASSLLARMNTEAFF. The DNA of the CDR3 is TGTGCCAGCAGCTTGTTGGCTAGAATGAACACTGAAGCTTTCTTT.

This sequence joins TRBV4-3 and TRBJ2-6; the D is unclear. This CDR3 spans 15 amino acids. Deletions cut 1 base from V and 4 bases from J, with 8 bases between. CDR1 is LGHNA and CDR2 is YSLEER in the germline V gene. The CDR3 protein is CASSQVSSGANVLTF. The CDR3 DNA reads TGCGCCAGCAGCCAAGTATCATCCGGGGCCAACGTCCTGACTTTC.

The gene calls are TRBV6-6 and TRBJ2-1; D is possibly TRBD2 (6 bases). Germline loops: CDR1 MNHNY, CDR2 SVGAGI (reference sequence). The CDR3 totals 17 residues. Trimming removed 0 bases from V and 0 bases from J, with 12 bases in between. The CDR3 spells CASSYSIAESSYNEQFF. As DNA, the CDR3 is TGTGCCAGCAGTTACTCCATAGCGGAGAGCTCCTACAATGAGCAGTTCTTC.

The chain uses TRBV28 and TRBJ2-1; D gene ambiguous. The V and J ends lost 8 bases and 9 bases respectively, with 17 bases between them. Germline-derived CDR1 and CDR2 are MDHEN and SYDVKM. The length of the CDR3 is 13 residues. The CDR3 protein is CASSVLSHGEQFF. CDR3 sequence (DNA): TGTGCCAGCTCAGTTTTGTCTCATGGTGAGCAGTTCTTC.

The sample holds a few counts of this clonotype. This rearrangement joins TRBV7-2 to TRBJ1-4, with TRBD1 matching over 9 bases. This CDR3 contains 14 residues. Germline V CDR1 and CDR2: SGHTA, FQGNSA. Trimming at V came to 4 bases and at J to 7 bases, leaving 4 bases not matched to a gene. The CDR3 here is CASSSGQGSEKLFF. The CDR3 nucleotides read TGTGCCAGCAGCTCGGGACAGGGTAGTGAAAAACTGTTTTTT. Full variable domain (outside the CDR3, taken from reference TRBV7-2 and TRBJ1-4): GAGVSQSPSNKVTEKGKDVELRCDPISGHTALYWYRQSLGQGLEFLIYFQGNSAPDKSGLPSDRFSAERTGGSVSTLTIQRTQQEDSAVYLCASSSGQGSEKLFFGSGTQLSVL.

This clonotype was counted at least ten times. J is TRBJ2-1 and V is TRBV4-1; the match to TRBD2 covers 12 bases. Looked up from germline, CDR1 is MGHRA and CDR2 is YSYEKL. This CDR3 spans 15 amino acids. With V trimmed by 2 bases and J by 7 bases, 3 bases remained unmatched. This chain's CDR3 is CASSQPLAGGNEQFF. DNA of the CDR3: TGCGCCAGCAGCCAACCACTAGCGGGGGGAAATGAGCAGTTCTTC.

Ten or more counts support this clonotype. J is TRBJ1-4 and V is TRBV7-8; the match to TRBD1 covers 8 bases. After removal of 1 base from V and 8 bases from J, the junction contained 15 bases not matched to a gene. The CDR3 extends over 18 amino acids. Germline V gives CDR1 SGHVS, CDR2 FQNEAQ. The CDR3 DNA is TGTGCCAGCAGCTTAGTGGGGACAGGCGCCTCTCGTATCGAAAAACTGTTTTTT. Translating it yields CASSLVGTGASRIEKLFF.

This clonotype was picked up a small number of times. V usage is TRBV29-1 and J usage is TRBJ2-2, with TRBD1 matching 10 bases. This CDR3 contains 14 residues. Trimming took 2 bases from V and 6 from J; bases not matched to a gene: 3. Germline V gives CDR1 SQVTM, CDR2 ANQGSEA. CDR3 region: CSVEPGTGAGELFF. The CDR3 bases are TGCAGCGTTGAACCAGGGACAGGGGCCGGGGAGCTGTTTTTT.

Ten or more counts support this clonotype. The genes are TRBV12-5 and TRBJ2-3; the D is unclear. CDR1 and CDR2 from the germline V gene are LGHNT and FRNRAP. V dropped 4 bases and J dropped 5 bases, with 10 bases sitting between them. This CDR3 region has 13 residues. The CDR3 here is CASGSFVGDTQYF. CDR3 coding DNA: TGTGCTAGTGGTTCCTTCGTTGGAGATACGCAGTATTTT.

This clonotype was picked up many times. The chain couples TRBV27 to TRBJ1-6; the D gene is possibly TRBD1 (6 bases). The CDR3 covers 14 residues. The V gene lost 4 bases and the J gene lost 6 bases, with 10 bases spanning the gap. In germline, CDR1 is MNHEY, CDR2 SMNVEV (reference sequence). The CDR3 region is CASSYRETNSPLHF. DNA for the CDR3: TGTGCCAGCAGTTACAGGGAAACTAATTCACCCCTCCACTTT.

The chain couples TRBV4-2 to TRBJ2-5, with 8 bases lining up with TRBD2. This CDR3 spans 17 amino acids. The trim removed 1 base at V and 6 bases at J, leaving 13 bases unmatched. Germline V gene lookup returns CDR1 LGHNA and CDR2 YNFKEQ. The CDR3 DNA sequence: TGTGCCAGCAGCCAAGCTACGGGACTAGATACTTGGAAGACCCAGTACTTC. Amino acids: CASSQATGLDTWKTQYF.

The CDR3 protein is CASSSSSGGASQYF. CDR3 in DNA: TGTGCCAGCAGCTCCTCTAGCGGGGGGGCGTCCCAGTACTTC. The rearrangement uses TRBV7-9 and TRBJ2-5, with 12 bases lining up with TRBD2. The germline V gene encodes CDR1 SEHNR and CDR2 FQNEAQ (reference sequence). The CDR3 runs to 14 residues. The trim removed 4 bases at V and 9 bases at J, leaving 6 bases unmatched.

Only one count was recorded for this clonotype. At one boundary the junction diverges from the germline segment, which might be a read error. V gene TRBV12-3 or TRBV12-4 combines with J gene TRBJ2-7, with no clear D. The CDR3 is 13 residues long. The CDR3 bases are TGTGCCAGCAGTTTCCGGCAGTCTACGAGCAGTACGTTC. It encodes CASSFRQSTSSTF.